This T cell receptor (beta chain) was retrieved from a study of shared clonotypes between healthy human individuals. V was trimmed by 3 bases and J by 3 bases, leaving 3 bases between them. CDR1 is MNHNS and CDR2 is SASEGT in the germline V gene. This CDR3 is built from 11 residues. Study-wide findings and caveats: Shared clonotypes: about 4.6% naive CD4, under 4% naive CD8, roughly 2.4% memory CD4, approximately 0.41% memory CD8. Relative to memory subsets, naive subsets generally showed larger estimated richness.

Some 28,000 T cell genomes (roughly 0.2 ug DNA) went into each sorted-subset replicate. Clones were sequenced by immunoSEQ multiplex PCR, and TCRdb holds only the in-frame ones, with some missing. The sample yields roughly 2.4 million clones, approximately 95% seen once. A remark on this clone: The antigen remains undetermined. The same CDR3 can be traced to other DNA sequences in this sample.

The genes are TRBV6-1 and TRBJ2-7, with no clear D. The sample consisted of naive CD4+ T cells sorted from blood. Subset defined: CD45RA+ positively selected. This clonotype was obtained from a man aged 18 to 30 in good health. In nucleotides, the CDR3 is TGTGCCAGCAGTGAGAGCTACGAGCAGTACTTC. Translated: CASSESYEQYF.